Presented here are 25 T cell receptor beta chains from one specimen sequenced in a study of molecular identifiers for immune sequencing clone quantification. TCRdb re-called the PCR reads through MiXCR, storing one row per CDR3 protein. The repertoire holds about 63,000 distinct CDR3 sequences, with approximately 18% as singletons. The sequencing input was naive CD8+ T cells from blood, with Jurkat cell RNA spiked in. Subset given: FACS-sorted CD8+CD4-CCR7+CD45RA+ naive T cells. The receptors here all came from a human donor in good health. Some libraries in this study had Jurkat cell RNA spiked in.

This clonotype was observed many times. This chain connects TRBV7-7 to TRBJ2-5; 7 nucleotides align to TRBD2. Germline CDR1 SSHAT, CDR2 FNYEAQ (reference sequence). This CDR3 is 17 amino acids long. The V gene end was trimmed by 2 bases and the J gene end by 0 bases; junction bases not matched to a gene: 9. The CDR3 DNA follows: TGTGCCAGCAGCTTAAGCGGGGTAGCGGGTTACCAAGAGACCCAGTACTTC. It encodes CASSLSGVAGYQETQYF.

This clonotype has at least ten counts. The CDR3 region is CSVLSNVLTF. Here the CDR3 DNA reads TGCAGCGTCCTATCCAACGTCCTGACTTTC. The chain has TRBV29-1 and TRBJ2-6; no definite D call. The CDR3 has 10 amino acids. Germline-derived CDR1 and CDR2 are SQVTM and ANQGSEA. V was shortened by 6 bases and J by 8 bases, with 5 bases between the two germline ends.

With respect to this clonotype: Being one base from a much bigger clone, this may be a read error. V is TRBV6-5 and J is TRBJ2-6; TRBD1 matches at 9 bases. This CDR3 spans 18 amino acids. Germline CDR1 is MNHEY and CDR2 is SVGAGI. The CDR3 loop reads CASRVTGGVLSGAIVLTF. The CDR3, as DNA: TGTGCCAGCAGAGTCACAGGGGGCGTCCTCTCTGGGGCCATCGTCCTGACTTTC.

For this clonotype: This may be a read error: a much more frequent sequence differs by one nucleotide. This chain uses TRBV11-2 with TRBJ2-1; no firm D call. The CDR3 length is 14 residues. The V gene lost 4 bases and the J gene lost 6 bases, with 13 bases spanning the gap. Germline loops: CDR1 SGHAT, CDR2 FQNNGV. CDR3 nucleotide sequence: TGTGCCAGCAGCTCCCCCTACTTCTGCAATGAGCAGTTCTTC. The encoded protein is CASSSPYFCNEQFF.

Ten or more counts support this clonotype. In DNA form, the CDR3 reads TGCGCCAGCAGCTTGTTCCGAAATCAAATGAACACTGAAGCTTTCTTT. This translates into CASSLFRNQMNTEAFF. This chain joins TRBV5-1 and TRBJ1-1; no reliable D call. V was trimmed by 1 base and J by 0 bases, leaving 13 bases between them. CDR3 size: 16 residues. Germline V gene sequence: CDR1 SGHRS, CDR2 YFSETQ.

This clonotype appeared many times. The rearrangement joins TRBV12-3 or TRBV12-4 to TRBJ2-3; 11 bases map to TRBD2. The length of the CDR3 is 16 residues. J was trimmed by 2 bases and V by 5 bases; bases with no gene match: 6. The CDR3 region has the DNA TGTGCCAGCAGTCCGGGACTAGCGGAAAACACAGATACGCAGTATTTT. This codes for CASSPGLAENTDTQYF.

Worth noting for this clonotype: This sequence may be a read error, since a much larger clone differs from it by one base. V gene TRBV4-1 combines with J gene TRBJ2-1, with a possible D match to TRBD2 (6 bases). The CDR3 loop spans 14 amino acids. Per germline, CDR1 MGHRA and CDR2 YSYEKL. Deletions cut 3 bases from V and 5 bases from J, with 11 bases between. The chain's CDR3 is CASSQGLVHNEQFF. CDR3 in DNA: TGCGCCAGCAGCCAGGGACTTGTCCACAATGAGCAGTTCTTC.

The CDR3 protein is CASSYVAGGGPYNEQFF. The CDR3 bases are TGTGCCAGCAGTTACGTCGCGGGAGGGGGGCCCTACAATGAGCAGTTCTTC. J is TRBJ2-1 and V is TRBV6-2 or TRBV6-3, with 9 positions matching TRBD2. The CDR3 contains 17 residues. Unmatched junction bases numbered 7, after V lost 2 bases and J lost 2 bases. CDR1 is MNHEY and CDR2 is SVGEGT in the germline V gene.

This clonotype showed up many times. The chain has TRBV11-1 and TRBJ2-7; D is unresolved. The CDR3 runs 12 residues. CDR1 and CDR2 from the germline V gene are SGHAT and FQDESV (reference sequence). Trimming pared 3 bases from V and 0 bases from J, leaving 3 bases between. The CDR3 DNA sequence: TGTGCCAGCAGCTTTTCCTCCTACGAGCAGTACTTC. Its protein is CASSFSSYEQYF.

V usage is TRBV5-6 and J usage is TRBJ2-1, with D unresolved. Per germline, CDR1 SGHDT and CDR2 YYEEEE. Trimming left V 2 bases short and J 0 bases short, with 6 bases between. The CDR3 runs to 14 residues. The CDR3, as DNA: TGTGCCAGCAGCTTTGCTAGCTCCTACAATGAGCAGTTCTTC. It codes for CASSFASSYNEQFF.

This clonotype was observed a handful of times. This chain uses TRBV28 with TRBJ2-7; possibly TRBD1 or TRBD2 for D (5 bases each). The CDR3 sequence is 15 residues long. The V end lost 4 bases, the J end lost 0 bases, and 13 bases lay between the germline ends. Germline loops: CDR1 MDHEN, CDR2 SYDVKM. The CDR3 spells CASSSTGRLSYEQYF. The CDR3 DNA reads TGTGCCAGCAGTTCAACGGGACGACTCTCCTACGAGCAGTACTTC.

The table lists this clonotype with many counts. The chain is built from TRBV9 and TRBJ2-7, with a possible D match to TRBD2 (6 bases). Looked up from germline, CDR1 is SGDLS and CDR2 is YYNGEE. The CDR3 loop spans 15 amino acids. V was pared by 0 bases and J by 4 bases, with 14 bases between. CDR3 loop: CASSVGRTGGYEQYF. DNA for the CDR3: TGTGCCAGCAGCGTAGGTCGCACCGGAGGGTACGAGCAGTACTTC.

This clonotype was seen at least ten times. The J gene is TRBJ2-7, the V gene TRBV7-8; no clear D. Germline V gene data show CDR1 as SGHVS and CDR2 as FQNEAQ. The CDR3 extends over 12 amino acids. V lost 6 bases to trimming and J lost 2 bases, with 8 bases between them. CDR3 nucleotide sequence: TGTGCCAGCAGTCCCCGTCCCTACGAGCAGTACTTC. Its protein product is CASSPRPYEQYF.

The chain employs TRBV6-5 and TRBJ2-7, with unresolved D. This CDR3 has 12 amino acids. Trimming took off 8 bases at V and 1 base at J, with 9 bases between the two ends. CDR1 and CDR2 from the germline V gene are MNHEY and SVGAGI. DNA of the CDR3: TGTGCCAGCTCCCCTCGATCCTACGAGCAGTACTTC. Its protein product is CASSPRSYEQYF.

Concerning this clonotype: This clone may be a read error of a much larger clone one base away. The chain employs TRBV27 and TRBJ2-1; D perhaps matches TRBD2 (6 bases). The germline CDR1 and CDR2 sequences are MNHEY and SMNVEV (reference sequence). CDR3 length: 15 amino acids. The CDR3 loop reads CASLARDDSYNEQLF. The DNA for the CDR3 is TGTGCCAGCCTGGCGCGGGACGACTCCTACAATGAGCAGCTCTTC.

The V call is TRBV3-1, the J call TRBJ1-4; TRBD1 might be the D (5 bases). CDR1 and CDR2 (germline): LGHDT, YNNKEL (reference sequence). The CDR3 runs 15 residues. V was shortened by 3 bases and J by 8 bases, with 16 bases between the two germline ends. The CDR3 protein is CASSQDSTVGEKLFF. The CDR3 region has the DNA TGTGCCAGCAGCCAGGATTCGACAGTAGGAGAAAAACTGTTTTTT.

At least ten counts were recorded for this clonotype. This chain uses TRBV9 with TRBJ2-2; D unresolved. The CDR3 length is 13 residues. In germline, CDR1 is SGDLS, CDR2 YYNGEE. V was trimmed by 0 bases and J by 5 bases, leaving 5 bases between them. CDR3: CASSVAGTGELFF. The CDR3 DNA follows: TGTGCCAGCAGCGTAGCTGGTACCGGGGAGCTGTTTTTT.

This chain links TRBV12-3 or TRBV12-4 with TRBJ2-7; 9 bases fit TRBD1. The CDR3 length is 14 residues. V trimming: 6 bases; J trimming: 6 bases; junction bases outside the gene matches: 9. For the CDR3, the DNA is TGTGCCAGCAGAACCGGGACAGGGTATCGCGAGCAGTACTTC. Encoded protein: CASRTGTGYREQYF.

This clonotype was detected many times. The rearrangement links TRBV21-1 to TRBJ2-5; TRBD2, as called in the table, went unchecked against the DNA. TRBV21-1 counts as a pseudogene. The CDR3 contains 18 residues. This CDR3 reads CASSEMAQYLAVQETQYF. DNA of the CDR3: TGTGCCAGCAGCGAAATGGCCCAGTATCTAGCGGTCCAAGAGACCCAGTACTTC.

This clonotype was counted many times. CDR3 nucleotides: TGTGCCAGCAGCCCCACCCGGACAGGGTATAATGAAAAACTGTTTTTT. Residues: CASSPTRTGYNEKLFF. The chain combines TRBV2 with TRBJ1-4, with 8 bases fitting TRBD1. Germline CDR1 is SNHLY and CDR2 is FYNNEI. V gave up 6 bases and J gave up 4 bases; unmatched junction bases: 10. The CDR3 spans 16 residues.

The table lists this clonotype with a count of one. V gene TRBV27 combines with J gene TRBJ1-1, with 8 bases identical to TRBD1. The germline V gene has CDR1 MNHEY and CDR2 SMNVEV (reference sequence). The CDR3 extends over 16 amino acids. Unmatched junction bases numbered 11, after V lost 3 bases and J lost 5 bases. In DNA, the CDR3 is TGTGCCAGCAGTTTTGTCTATCGGACAGGGCAAACTGAAGCTTTCTTT. Its translation is CASSFVYRTGQTEAFF.

This clonotype was counted many times. The rearrangement links TRBV15 to TRBJ2-2; 11 bases map to TRBD2. Per germline, CDR1 LNHNV and CDR2 YYDKDF (reference sequence). CDR3 size: 18 residues. Losses at the gene ends were 0 bases for V and 7 bases for J; bases not matched to a gene: 10. CDR3 bases: TGTGCCACCAGCAGAGATATGCTAGCGGGAGGCGGAGGCGGGGAGCTGTTTTTT. Protein product: CATSRDMLAGGGGGELFF.

The chain uses TRBV4-3 and TRBJ2-7; TRBD1 matches 9 bases. CDR3 length: 16 residues. Germline-derived CDR1 and CDR2 are LGHNA and YSLEER. Trimming cost V 0 bases and J 5 bases; bases outside gene matches: 8. The CDR3: CASSQDNTGGRDEQYF. The CDR3 DNA reads as TGCGCCAGCAGCCAAGATAATACAGGGGGCAGGGACGAGCAGTACTTC.

This clonotype was observed at least ten times. This rearrangement joins TRBV28 to TRBJ2-7; maybe TRBD1 (6 bases). This CDR3 is 13 amino acids long. V was trimmed by 8 bases and J by 4 bases, leaving 15 bases between them. CDR1 is MDHEN, CDR2 SYDVKM, per germline. The CDR3 sequence is CASHRGHLYEQYF. The DNA of the CDR3 is TGTGCCAGCCACCGGGGACACCTTTACGAGCAGTACTTC.

This clonotype was counted at least ten times. The chain is built from TRBV24-1 and TRBJ2-1; D gene ambiguous. The CDR3 runs to 15 residues. CDR1 and CDR2 from the germline V gene are KGHDR and SFDVKD. V lost 2 bases to trimming and J lost 9 bases, with 16 bases between them. The CDR3 region is CATSDSYGLWGEQFF. Here the CDR3 DNA reads TGTGCCACCAGTGATTCATACGGGCTGTGGGGTGAGCAGTTCTTC.